The next 25 T cell receptor beta chains were all read from a single sample in a study of blood T cell repertoires in COVID-19. Sequencing was performed with immunoSEQ multiplex PCR; in TCRdb, only in-frame clones are kept and a portion is missing. The sample yields approximately 280,000 clones, over 75% seen once. The specimen sequenced was peripheral blood. These receptors were collected from a woman aged 30 to 39 with COVID-19, enrolled during active disease.

The chain joins TRBV9 to TRBJ2-1; 10 nucleotides line up with TRBD1. Trimming took 3 bases from V and 4 from J; bases not matched to a gene: 7. The germline CDR1 and CDR2 sequences are SGDLS and YYNGEE. The CDR3 runs to 16 residues. The DNA for the CDR3 is TGTGCCAGCAGCGGGACAGGGGGAATCAGATACAATGAGCAGTTCTTC. It is translated as CASSGTGGIRYNEQFF.

The CDR3 spells CASSWLAGVDTGELFF. CDR3 DNA sequence: TGTGCCAGCAGTTGGCTAGCGGGAGTCGACACCGGGGAGCTGTTTTTT. The V and J genes are TRBV6-5 and TRBJ2-2; 10 bases fit TRBD2. V lost 4 bases and J lost 3; bases outside the gene matches: 5. The CDR3 has 16 amino acids. Germline CDR1 and CDR2: MNHEY and SVGAGI.

The rearrangement uses TRBV19 and TRBJ2-7; 7 positions match TRBD1. Trimming took 5 bases from V and 2 from J; bases not matched to a gene: 9. The germline CDR1 and CDR2 sequences are LNHDA and SQIVND (reference sequence). The CDR3 loop spans 15 amino acids. The CDR3 nucleotides are TGTGCCAGTAGTCGACGGGGACAGTCAACCTACGAGCAGTACTTC. This translates into CASSRRGQSTYEQYF.

The V and J genes are TRBV24-1 and TRBJ1-5; D remains ambiguous. Between the trimmed V and J ends, which lost 4 bases and 3 bases, there was a span of 6 bases. The CDR3 covers 13 residues. Germline CDR1 reads KGHDR; CDR2 reads SFDVKD. The CDR3 is CATSEHLNQPQHF. The CDR3, as DNA: TGTGCCACCAGTGAACACCTCAATCAGCCCCAGCATTTT.

The V call is TRBV6-5, the J call TRBJ1-5; D is perhaps TRBD1 (5 bases). Germline-derived CDR1 and CDR2 are MNHEY and SVGAGI. The CDR3 consists of 13 residues. With 4 bases removed from V and 3 bases from J, the gap between germline ends came to 7 bases. The CDR3 region has the DNA TGTGCCAGCAGTTGGGACTCCAATCAGCCCCAGCATTTT. Its protein is CASSWDSNQPQHF.

The chain recombines TRBV19 with TRBJ1-5, with 7 bases matching TRBD1. The CDR3 loop spans 14 amino acids. Germline V lookup: CDR1 LNHDA, CDR2 SQIVND (reference sequence). J lost 3 bases, V lost 6 bases, and 5 bases had no gene match. The CDR3 DNA reads TGTGCCAGTAGCAAAGACAGGGACAATCAGCCCCAGCATTTT. It translates to CASSKDRDNQPQHF.

The gene calls are TRBV19 and TRBJ2-7; no clear D gene. CDR1 is LNHDA, CDR2 SQIVND, per germline (reference sequence). Trimming left V 5 bases short and J 0 bases short, with 8 bases between. The CDR3 totals 13 residues. This chain's CDR3 is CASSQWPSYEQYF. In nucleotides, the CDR3 is TGTGCCAGTAGTCAGTGGCCCTCCTACGAGCAGTACTTC.

The genes are TRBV5-6 and TRBJ2-7; maybe TRBD1 (6 bases). In germline, CDR1 is SGHDT, CDR2 YYEEEE. The V and J ends lost 5 bases and 3 bases respectively, with 15 bases between them. The CDR3 length is 14 residues. The CDR3, as DNA: TGTGCCAGCAGACCCGGGACACACCTCTACGAGCAGTACTTC. Translation: CASRPGTHLYEQYF.

The chain has TRBV7-8 and TRBJ1-1; D is unresolved. CDR3 length: 17 residues. V was cut by 0 bases and J by 5 bases, with 19 bases left in between. The V gene's germline CDR1 is SGHVS and CDR2 FQNEAQ. The DNA of the CDR3 is TGTGCCAGCAGCTTAGCGCAGGAGTGGAGGGCTGTTACTGAAGCTTTCTTT. This translates into CASSLAQEWRAVTEAFF.

CDR3 coding DNA: TGTGCCAGCAGCTACCCGGGGGGGCAGCGTGAAGCTTTCTTT. Residues: CASSYPGGQREAFF. The chain uses TRBV11-2 and TRBJ1-1; D may be TRBD1 (6 bases). V lost 4 bases and J 7 bases, leaving 16 bases between the germline ends. Germline CDR1 and CDR2: SGHAT and FQNNGV. This CDR3 is 14 amino acids long.

The rearrangement links TRBV19 to TRBJ1-1; TRBD1 agrees at 7 bases. Germline CDR1 LNHDA, CDR2 SQIVND (reference sequence). This CDR3 has 13 amino acids. The V and J ends lost 6 bases and 5 bases, in that order; junction bases with no gene match: 6. CDR3 in DNA: TGTGCCAGTAGAGGGGGCTCGGGGACTGAAGCTTTCTTT. The encoded protein is CASRGGSGTEAFF.

The chain carries TRBV9 and TRBJ2-7; 7 nucleotides line up with TRBD1. Trimming took 0 bases from V and 0 from J; bases not matched to a gene: 3. CDR3 length: 15 amino acids. Germline-derived CDR1 and CDR2 are SGDLS and YYNGEE. The CDR3 DNA reads as TGTGCCAGCAGCGTAGGACAGGGCAACTCCTACGAGCAGTACTTC. It specifies CASSVGQGNSYEQYF.

The rearrangement links TRBV28 to TRBJ1-5; the D gene is possibly TRBD1 (5 bases). Trimming removed 8 bases at V and 2 bases at J, with 19 bases between. Germline CDR1 reads MDHEN; CDR2 reads SYDVKM. The length of the CDR3 is 16 residues. The CDR3 here is CASLGLAGVGNQPQHF. Written as DNA, the CDR3 is TGTGCCAGCCTGGGGCTTGCGGGGGTGGGCAATCAGCCCCAGCATTTT.

The CDR3 reads CASSLGQGNQPQHF. In nucleotides, the CDR3 is TGTGCCAGCAGTCTCGGGCAGGGGAATCAGCCCCAGCATTTT. The chain carries TRBV28 and TRBJ1-5, with TRBD1 as a possible D gene (6 bases). V lost 5 bases to trimming and J lost 4 bases, with 12 bases between them. CDR3 length equals 14 residues. CDR1 MDHEN and CDR2 SYDVKM come from the germline V gene.

V and J are TRBV10-3 and TRBJ1-1; possible D gene TRBD1, 5 bases. Trimming pared 3 bases from V and 0 bases from J, leaving 8 bases between. CDR1 ENHRY and CDR2 SYGVKD come from the germline V gene. The CDR3 runs to 14 residues. DNA of the CDR3: TGTGCCATCAGTGACAGGGATCTGAACACTGAAGCTTTCTTT. Its translation: CAISDRDLNTEAFF.

This clone appeared a single time. The chain has TRBV7-3 and TRBJ2-2; 10 bases map to TRBD2. The V and J ends lost 5 bases and 5 bases, in that order; junction bases with no gene match: 8. CDR3 length: 16 amino acids. Germline lookup yields CDR1 SGHTA and CDR2 FQGTGA. Written as DNA, the CDR3 is TGTGCCAGCAGCCTCCTGGCGACTAGCGGGACCGGGGAGCTGTTTTTT. This sequence encodes CASSLLATSGTGELFF.

This rearrangement joins TRBV24-1 to TRBJ1-1, with 8 bases lining up with TRBD1. The CDR3 is made up of 14 amino acids. The germline V gene has CDR1 KGHDR and CDR2 SFDVKD. The junction had 0 bases not matched to a gene; V was cut back by 3 bases and J by 1 base. This chain's CDR3 is CATSDGQGNTEAFF. CDR3 bases: TGTGCCACCAGTGATGGACAGGGGAACACTGAAGCTTTCTTT.

The rearrangement links TRBV7-3 to TRBJ2-7, with D possibly being TRBD1 (6 bases). Per germline, CDR1 SGHTA and CDR2 FQGTGA. Deletions cut 5 bases from V and 6 bases from J, with 20 bases between. CDR3 length: 15 residues. The CDR3 here is CASSPFPGTNLEQYF. The CDR3 DNA reads TGTGCCAGCAGCCCCTTCCCCGGGACAAACCTCGAGCAGTACTTC.

This sequence joins TRBV28 and TRBJ2-7; tentative D call: TRBD1 (5 bases). V gave up 7 bases and J gave up 2 bases, with 18 bases separating them. Germline lookup yields CDR1 MDHEN and CDR2 SYDVKM. The CDR3 sequence is 15 residues long. CDR3: CASTIPQGSTYEQYF. The CDR3 DNA follows: TGTGCCAGCACCATCCCGCAGGGTTCCACCTACGAGCAGTACTTC.

This clone showed up just a few times. The chain links TRBV27 to TRBJ1-1; D is perhaps TRBD1 (5 bases). Germline CDR1 and CDR2: MNHEY and SMNVEV (reference sequence). The V gene lost 4 bases and the J gene lost 0 bases, with 12 bases spanning the gap. The CDR3 length is 15 residues. For the CDR3, the DNA is TGTGCCAGCAGTTATCGTCCAGGGATGAACACTGAAGCTTTCTTT. The encoded protein is CASSYRPGMNTEAFF.

The chain carries TRBV4-1 and TRBJ2-7; TRBD2 aligns across 10 bases. The CDR3 runs to 21 residues. V was clipped by 1 base and J by 6 bases; unmatched bases: 24. CDR1 and CDR2 from the germline V gene are MGHRA and YSYEKL. CDR3 nucleotide sequence: TGCGCCAGCAGCCAAGCTGGTCGACGTGGGCCGGGGAGCGGGAGGGCGAGCGAGCAGTACTTC. Translated, it gives CASSQAGRRGPGSGRASEQYF.

The chain uses TRBV10-3 and TRBJ2-1; 10 bases line up with TRBD2. V shed 6 bases, J shed 7 bases, and the junction held 3 bases outside the gene matches. Germline V lookup: CDR1 ENHRY, CDR2 SYGVKD. The CDR3 is 13 amino acids. The CDR3 loop is CAIRVAGGNEQFF. The CDR3, as DNA: TGTGCCATCAGAGTAGCGGGAGGAAATGAGCAGTTCTTC.

This clone has more than one count but fewer than ten. This sequence joins TRBV3-1 (or the pseudogene TRBV3-2) and TRBJ1-2; 10 bases map to TRBD1. V was clipped by 6 bases and J by 3 bases; unmatched bases: 4. The CDR3 is made up of 14 amino acids. Germline assignment: CDR1 LGHDT and CDR2 YNNKEL (reference sequence). The CDR3 spells CASRPTGGDYGYTF. The CDR3, as DNA: TGTGCCAGCAGACCGACAGGGGGCGACTATGGCTACACCTTC.

The chain combines TRBV11-2 with TRBJ2-1; no clear D gene. The V end lost 7 bases, the J end lost 0 bases, and 16 bases lay between the germline ends. The CDR3 is 16 residues long. CDR1 is SGHAT, CDR2 FQNNGV, per germline. As DNA, the CDR3 is TGTGCCAGCACCTTGGCCGCGGCGGCCTCCTACAATGAGCAGTTCTTC. This gives the protein CASTLAAAASYNEQFF.

This rearrangement joins TRBV29-1 to TRBJ2-1, with 12 bases that match TRBD2. CDR3 size: 13 residues. Germline values: CDR1 SQVTM, CDR2 ANQGSEA. V lost 4 bases to trimming and J lost 7 bases; unmatched junction nucleotides: 2. The CDR3 DNA reads as TGCAGCGTTGGACTAGCGGGAGAGAATGAGCAGTTCTTC. Encoded protein: CSVGLAGENEQFF.